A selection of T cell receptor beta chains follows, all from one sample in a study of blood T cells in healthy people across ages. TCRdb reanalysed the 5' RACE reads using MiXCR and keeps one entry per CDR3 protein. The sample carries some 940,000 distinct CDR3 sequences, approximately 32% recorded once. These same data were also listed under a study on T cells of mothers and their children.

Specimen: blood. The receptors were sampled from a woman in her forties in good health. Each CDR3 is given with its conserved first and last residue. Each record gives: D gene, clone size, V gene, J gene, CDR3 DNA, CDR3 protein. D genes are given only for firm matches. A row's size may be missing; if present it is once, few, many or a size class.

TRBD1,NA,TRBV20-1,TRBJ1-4,TGCAGTGCGGCAGGGGGCTCGACTAATGAAAAACTGTTTTTT,CSAAGGSTNEKLFF
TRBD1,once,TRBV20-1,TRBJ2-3,TGCAGTGCTAGCCCGGGACAGGGGAACACAGATACGCAGTATTTT,CSASPGQGNTDTQYF
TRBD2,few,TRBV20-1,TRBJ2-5,TGCAGTGCTAGAGATTGGCTAGCGGGGCCCTTCGTGGAGACCCAGTACTTC,CSARDWLAGPFVETQYF
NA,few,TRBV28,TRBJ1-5,TGTGCCAGCAGTTTATGGTTCGGCGGGAGCAATCAGCCCCAGCATTTT,CASSLWFGGSNQPQHF
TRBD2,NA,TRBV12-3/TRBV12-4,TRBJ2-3,TGTGCCAGCAGTTTAGGGACAGCTCTAGCGGGAGCTGGCACAGATACGCAGTATTTT,CASSLGTALAGAGTDTQYF
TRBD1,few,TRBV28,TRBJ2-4,TGTGCCAGCAGTTACCAGCCACCGGGACAGGGGGCATGGGCCAAAAACATTCAGTACTTC,CASSYQPPGQGAWAKNIQYF
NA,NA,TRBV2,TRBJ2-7,TGTGCCAGCAGAGCCGGGACGGCAATCTACGAGCAGTACTTC,CASRAGTAIYEQYF
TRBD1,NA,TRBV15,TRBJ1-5,TGTGCCACCAGCTGGGACAGGGGATTCAGCAATCAGCCCCAGCATTTT,CATSWDRGFSNQPQHF
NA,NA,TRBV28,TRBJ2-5,TGTGCCAGCAGTCTGAGTATAGGAAAGACCCAGTACTTC,CASSLSIGKTQYF
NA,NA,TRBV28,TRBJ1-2,TGTGCCAGCACCCCGGGGGCCATTTCTAACTATAGCCACACCTTC,CASTPGAISNYSHTF